The source of this T cell receptor beta chain is a study of human T cells and chemical hapten exposure. This CDR3 has 19 amino acids. Germline lookup yields CDR1 SGHRS and CDR2 YFSETQ. Trimming removed 4 bases at V and 3 bases at J, with 28 bases between. This sample's time point: patch test 2, 6 weeks after DPC sensitization. The treatment is: therapeutic diphenylcyclopropenone sensitization with weekly scalp DPC. This clonotype was detected only a few times. TCRdb re-called the RACE reads through MiXCR, storing one row per CDR3 protein. This table has some 350,000 distinct CDR3 sequences, about 6.9% appearing once.

The source of this sequence is a woman aged 18-29 years with alopecia areata. Some clones in this sample may be carry-over from other donors' samples. V is TRBV5-1 and J is TRBJ1-2, with D uncertain. Specimen: whole blood, collected in connection with sensitization to the hapten diphenylcyclopropenone (DPC). In nucleotides, the CDR3 is TGCGCCAGCAGCCCCGAGGGAGGGCCCGGCTCTAGTGCTTACTATGGCTACACCTTC. Residues: CASSPEGGPGSSAYYGYTF.